This T cell receptor (beta chain) was sequenced during a study of cytomegalovirus exposure and HLA in healthy donors. PCR primers comprised 60 Vbeta and 13 Jbeta primers. Using immunoSEQ multiplex PCR, the repertoire was profiled, and TCRdb retains in-frame clones only, with some absent. The sample lists some 130,000 clones, about 9.1% seen once, with roughly 6.4% in the top ten. The germline V and J ends were trimmed by 5 bases and 0 bases, with 18 bases remaining between them. The germline V gene has CDR1 SGHNT and CDR2 YYREEE (reference sequence). The CDR3 has 16 amino acids. The receptor comes from a woman in her thirties or forties in good health and CMV-seropositive. The chain uses TRBV5-4 and TRBJ2-7; tentative D call: TRBD2 (6 bases). What was sequenced was PBMCs. The DNA of the CDR3 is TGTGCCAGCAGTCCCGGCGGGGATCCTCTCTCCTACGAGCAGTACTTC. Its translation: CASSPGGDPLSYEQYF.